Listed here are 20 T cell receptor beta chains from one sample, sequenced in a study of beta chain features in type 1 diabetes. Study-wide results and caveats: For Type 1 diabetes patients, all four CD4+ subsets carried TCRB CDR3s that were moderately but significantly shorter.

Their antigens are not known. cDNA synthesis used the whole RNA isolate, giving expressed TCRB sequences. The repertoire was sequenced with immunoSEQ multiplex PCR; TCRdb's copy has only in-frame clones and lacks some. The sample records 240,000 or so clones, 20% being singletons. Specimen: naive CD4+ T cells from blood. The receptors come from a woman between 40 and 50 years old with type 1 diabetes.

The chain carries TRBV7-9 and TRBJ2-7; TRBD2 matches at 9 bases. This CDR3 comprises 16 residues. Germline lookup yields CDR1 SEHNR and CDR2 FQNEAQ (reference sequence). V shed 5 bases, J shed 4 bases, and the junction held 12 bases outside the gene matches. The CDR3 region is CASSNAGVAGEYEQYF. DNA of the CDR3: TGTGCCAGCAGCAACGCGGGGGTAGCGGGGGAATACGAGCAGTACTTC.

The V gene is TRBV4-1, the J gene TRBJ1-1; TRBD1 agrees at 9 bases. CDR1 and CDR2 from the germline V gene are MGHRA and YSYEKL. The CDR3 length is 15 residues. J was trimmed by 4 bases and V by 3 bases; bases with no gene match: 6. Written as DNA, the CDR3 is TGCGCCAGCAGCCAGGGACAGGGTCCCTTCACTGAAGCTTTCTTT. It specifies CASSQGQGPFTEAFF.

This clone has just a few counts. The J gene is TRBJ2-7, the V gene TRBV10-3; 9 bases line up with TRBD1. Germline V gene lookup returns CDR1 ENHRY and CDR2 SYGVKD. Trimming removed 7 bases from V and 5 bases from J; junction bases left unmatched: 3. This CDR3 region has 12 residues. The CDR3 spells CAITGTGNEQYF. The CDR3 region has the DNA TGTGCCATCACCGGGACAGGGAACGAGCAGTACTTC.

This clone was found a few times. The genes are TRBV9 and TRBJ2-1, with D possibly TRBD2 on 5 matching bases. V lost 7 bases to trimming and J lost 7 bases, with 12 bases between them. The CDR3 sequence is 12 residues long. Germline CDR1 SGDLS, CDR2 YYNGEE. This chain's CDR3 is CASGSGSNEQFF. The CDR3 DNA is TGTGCCAGCGGCAGTGGGAGTAATGAGCAGTTCTTC.

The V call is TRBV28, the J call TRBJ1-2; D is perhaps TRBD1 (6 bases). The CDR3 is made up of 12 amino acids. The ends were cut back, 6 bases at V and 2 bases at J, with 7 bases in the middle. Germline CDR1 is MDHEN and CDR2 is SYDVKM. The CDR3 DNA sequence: TGTGCCAGCAGCACAGGGAACTATGGCTACACCTTC. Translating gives CASSTGNYGYTF.

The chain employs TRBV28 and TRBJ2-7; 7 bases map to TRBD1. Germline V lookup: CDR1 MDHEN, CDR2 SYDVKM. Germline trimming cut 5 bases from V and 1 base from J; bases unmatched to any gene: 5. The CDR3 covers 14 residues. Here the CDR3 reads CASSQPGGSYEQYF. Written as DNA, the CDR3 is TGTGCCAGCAGTCAGCCAGGGGGATCCTACGAGCAGTACTTC.

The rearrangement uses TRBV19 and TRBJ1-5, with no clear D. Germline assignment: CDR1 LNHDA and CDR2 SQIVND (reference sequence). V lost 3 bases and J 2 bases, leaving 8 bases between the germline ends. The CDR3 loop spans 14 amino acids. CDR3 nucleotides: TGTGCCAGTAGTATCCCTTTAGGCAATCAGCCCCAGCATTTT. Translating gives CASSIPLGNQPQHF.

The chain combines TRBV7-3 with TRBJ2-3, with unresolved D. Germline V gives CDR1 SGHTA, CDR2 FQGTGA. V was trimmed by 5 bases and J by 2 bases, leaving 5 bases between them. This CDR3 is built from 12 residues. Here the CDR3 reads CASSHYTDTQYF. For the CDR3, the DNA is TGTGCCAGCAGCCACTACACAGATACGCAGTATTTT. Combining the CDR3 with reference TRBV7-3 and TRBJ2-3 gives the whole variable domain GAGVSQTPSNKVTEKGKYVELRCDPISGHTALYWYRQSLGQGPEFLIYFQGTGAADDSGLPNDRFFAVRPEGSVSTLKIQRTERGDSAVYLCASSHYTDTQYFGPGTRLTVL.

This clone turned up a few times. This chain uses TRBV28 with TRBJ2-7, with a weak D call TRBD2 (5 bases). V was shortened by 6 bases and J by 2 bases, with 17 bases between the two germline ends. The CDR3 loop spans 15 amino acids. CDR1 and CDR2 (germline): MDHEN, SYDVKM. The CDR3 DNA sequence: TGTGCCAGCAGAGACTATTCTTCCACGGCCTACGAGCAGTACTTC. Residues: CASRDYSSTAYEQYF.

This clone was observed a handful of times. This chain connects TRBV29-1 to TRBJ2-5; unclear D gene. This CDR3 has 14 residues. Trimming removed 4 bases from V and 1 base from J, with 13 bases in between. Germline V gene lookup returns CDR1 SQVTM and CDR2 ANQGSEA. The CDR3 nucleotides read TGCAGCGTTGGGCCCCGACTGATCCAAGAGACCCAGTACTTC. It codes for CSVGPRLIQETQYF.

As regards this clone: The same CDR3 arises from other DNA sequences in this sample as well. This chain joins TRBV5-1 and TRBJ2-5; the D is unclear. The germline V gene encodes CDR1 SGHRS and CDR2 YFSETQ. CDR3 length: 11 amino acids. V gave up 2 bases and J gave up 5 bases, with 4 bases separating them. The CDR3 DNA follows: TGCGCCAGCAGCTTTGAGGAGACCCAGTACTTC. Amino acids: CASSFEETQYF.

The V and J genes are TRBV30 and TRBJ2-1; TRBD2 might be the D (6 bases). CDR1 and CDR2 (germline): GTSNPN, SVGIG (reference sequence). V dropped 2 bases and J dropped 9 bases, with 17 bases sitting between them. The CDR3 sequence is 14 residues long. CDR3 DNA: TGTGCCTGGAGTAGGACGGGAGCTGTGAGTGAGCAGTTCTTC. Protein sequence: CAWSRTGAVSEQFF.

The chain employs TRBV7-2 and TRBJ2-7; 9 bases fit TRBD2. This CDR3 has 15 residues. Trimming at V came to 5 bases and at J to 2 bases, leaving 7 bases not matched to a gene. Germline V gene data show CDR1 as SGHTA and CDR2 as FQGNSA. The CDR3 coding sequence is TGTGCCAGCAGCCATGGGACTAGCAAACCCTACGAGCAGTACTTC. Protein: CASSHGTSKPYEQYF.

The CDR3 region has the DNA TGTGCCAGCAGTTCCCAATACGAGCAGTACTTC. It is translated as CASSSQYEQYF. The chain is built from TRBV6-6 and TRBJ2-7; D is uncertain. The CDR3 covers 11 residues. Trimming removed 4 bases from V and 4 bases from J, with 5 bases in between. Looked up from germline, CDR1 is MNHNY and CDR2 is SVGAGI (reference sequence).

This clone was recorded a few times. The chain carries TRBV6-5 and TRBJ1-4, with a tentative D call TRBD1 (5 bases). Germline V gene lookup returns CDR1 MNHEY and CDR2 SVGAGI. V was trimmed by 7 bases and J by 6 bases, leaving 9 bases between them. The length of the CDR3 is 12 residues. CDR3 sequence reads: CASIPGYEKLFF. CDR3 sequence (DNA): TGTGCCAGCATCCCAGGGTATGAAAAACTGTTTTTT.

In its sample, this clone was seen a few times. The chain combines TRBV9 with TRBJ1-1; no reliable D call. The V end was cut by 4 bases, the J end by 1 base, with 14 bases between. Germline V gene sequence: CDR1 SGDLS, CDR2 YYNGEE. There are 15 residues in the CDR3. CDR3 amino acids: CASSPLVFGNTEAFF. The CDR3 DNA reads TGTGCCAGCAGCCCATTGGTTTTCGGGAACACTGAAGCTTTCTTT.

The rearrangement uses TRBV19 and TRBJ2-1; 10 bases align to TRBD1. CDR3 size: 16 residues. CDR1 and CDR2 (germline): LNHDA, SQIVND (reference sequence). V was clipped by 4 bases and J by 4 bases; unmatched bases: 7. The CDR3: CASSTDRGLGYNEQFF. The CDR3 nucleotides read TGTGCCAGTAGTACTGACAGGGGGCTGGGATACAATGAGCAGTTCTTC. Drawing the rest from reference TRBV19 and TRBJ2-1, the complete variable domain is DGGITQSPKYLFRKEGQNVTLSCEQNLNHDAMYWYRQDPGQGLRLIYYSQIVNDFQKGDIAEGYSVSREKKESFPLTVTSAQKNPTAFYLCASSTDRGLGYNEQFFGPGTRLTVL.

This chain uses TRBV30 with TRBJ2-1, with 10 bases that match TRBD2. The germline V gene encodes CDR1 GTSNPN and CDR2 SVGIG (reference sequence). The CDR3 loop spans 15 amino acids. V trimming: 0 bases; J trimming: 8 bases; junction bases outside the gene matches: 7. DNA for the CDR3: TGTGCCTGGAGTGTAGGGCCTAGCGGGAGTGATGAGCAGTTCTTC. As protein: CAWSVGPSGSDEQFF. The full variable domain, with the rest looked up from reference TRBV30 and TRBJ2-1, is SQTIHQWPATLVQPVGSPLSLECTVEGTSNPNLYWYRQAAGRGLQLLFYSVGIGQISSEVPQNLSASRPQDRQFILSSKKLLLSDSGFYLCAWSVGPSGSDEQFFGPGTRLTVL.

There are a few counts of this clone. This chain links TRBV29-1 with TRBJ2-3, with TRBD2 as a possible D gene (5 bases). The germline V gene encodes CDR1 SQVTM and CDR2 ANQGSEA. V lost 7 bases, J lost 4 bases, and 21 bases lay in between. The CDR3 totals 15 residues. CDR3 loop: CSAPARAVGADTQYF. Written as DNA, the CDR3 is TGCAGCGCCCCGGCGAGGGCCGTCGGGGCAGATACGCAGTATTTT.

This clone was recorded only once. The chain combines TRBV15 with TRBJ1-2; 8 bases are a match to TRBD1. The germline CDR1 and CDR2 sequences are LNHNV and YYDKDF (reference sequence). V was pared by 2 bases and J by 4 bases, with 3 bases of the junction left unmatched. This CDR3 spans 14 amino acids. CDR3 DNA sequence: TGTGCCACCAGCAGACAGGGGGCCGCCTATGGCTACACCTTC. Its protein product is CATSRQGAAYGYTF.